The present entry profiles one TCR beta chain with its context. Its antigen is not identified. Incorporated into the TCR beta cDNA libraries were unique molecular identifiers, which served to reduce PCR and sequencing biases. TCRdb re-called the PCR reads through MiXCR, storing one row per CDR3 protein. The sample includes fewer than 900,000 distinct CDR3 sequences, around 45% of them seen just once. The data derive from a study of post-analysis software for immune sequencing data. In the study overall: Disease trajectories encompassed relapsing-remitting, secondary progressive and progressive-relapsing multiple sclerosis.

Study observations and caveats: Four or five TRBV segments were more frequent in patients than controls; TRBV5-6, TRBV5-1 and TRBV20-1 belonged to this group. Versus controls, multiple sclerosis patients showed significantly lower diversity (normalized Chao1).

The germline V gene encodes CDR1 SGHTA and CDR2 FQGNSA. Trimming removed 10 bases from V and 6 bases from J, with 13 bases in between. The CDR3 is 12 residues long. Sequencing was done on a sample of blood. The V and J genes are TRBV7-2 and TRBJ2-1; D is perhaps TRBD2 (5 bases). This receptor was taken from a girl aged 5-17 years with multiple sclerosis. Here the CDR3 DNA reads TGTGCCACTATCGAGGGCCGCAATGAGCAGTTCTTC. Translation gives CATIEGRNEQFF. The whole variable domain, filled in from reference TRBV7-2 and TRBJ2-1, reads GAGVSQSPSNKVTEKGKDVELRCDPISGHTALYWYRQSLGQGLEFLIYFQGNSAPDKSGLPSDRFSAERTGGSVSTLTIQRTQQEDSAVYLCATIEGRNEQFFGPGTRLTVL.